This TCR beta chain was obtained from a study of T cells in Graves' hyperthyroidism and ophthalmopathy. CDR3 length: 16 residues. Losses at the gene ends were 4 bases for V and 7 bases for J; bases not matched to a gene: 13. CDR1 and CDR2 from the germline V gene are GTSNPN and SVGIG (reference sequence). Template material for amplifying TCR beta CDR3 regions consisted of RNA transcripts. HTBI primers were the set used in a first-round RT-PCR of the TCR CDR3. TCRdb analysed the multiplex PCR reads with MiXCR anew, one entry per CDR3 protein. This table holds a few hundred thousand distinct CDR3 sequences, approximately 23% found once.

The sequenced sample consisted of blood. The V and J genes are TRBV30 and TRBJ2-2, with 9 positions matching TRBD2. This TCR derives from a woman aged 70-85 years with Graves' ophthalmopathy. The CDR3 DNA sequence: TGTGCCTGGATGTCCCATAGCGGGAGAGCGGGCGGGGAGCTGTTTTTT. Encoded protein: CAWMSHSGRAGGELFF.